A selection of T cell receptor beta chains follows, all from one sample in a study of PD-L1 blockade in urothelial cancer. Produced via immunoSEQ multiplex PCR; TCRdb's table is partial and in-frame only. This sample carries some 48,000 clones, 80% to 90% of them seen once, and the ten largest clones take approximately 10%. The source material was PBMCs, sampled around atezolizumab (anti-PD-L1) treatment. The receptors originated from a man aged 70 or older with urothelial cancer. Each CDR3 is given with its conserved first and last residue. The D gene is left open where the match is weak. Rows may omit the clone size; those that give it use once, few, many or a size class.

clone size	V gene	D gene	J gene	CDR3 protein	CDR3 DNA
.	TRBV28	.	TRBJ2-1	CASSFAGPDEQFF	TGTGCCAGCAGTTTCGCAGGGCCGGATGAGCAGTTCTTC
.	TRBV6-4	.	TRBJ1-4	CAILGPQNSRVTEKLFF	TGTGCCATCTTGGGCCCCCAAAACAGCAGGGTGACTGAAAAACTGTTTTTT
once	TRBV11-2	.	TRBJ2-7	CASSLVAGYEQYF	TGTGCCAGCAGCTTAGTGGCGGGCTACGAGCAGTACTTC
.	TRBV5-1	TRBD2	TRBJ2-1	CASSLGTSGDYNEQFF	TGCGCCAGCAGCTTGGGTACTAGCGGGGATTACAATGAGCAGTTCTTC
few	TRBV11-2	TRBD1	TRBJ1-5	CASSLGTGGNQPQHF	TGTGCCAGCAGCTTAGGTACAGGGGGTAATCAGCCCCAGCATTTT
.	TRBV7-8	.	TRBJ1-4	CASSSTTTGEKLFF	TGTGCCAGCAGCTCGACAACCACTGGTGAAAAACTGTTTTTT
.	TRBV27	TRBD1	TRBJ1-5	CASSQQGAGNQPQHF	TGTGCCAGCAGTCAACAGGGGGCCGGCAATCAGCCCCAGCATTTT
.	TRBV5-5	TRBD2	TRBJ2-1	CASSPGLAGVYEQFF	TGTGCCAGCAGCCCCGGACTAGCGGGAGTCTATGAGCAGTTCTTC
once	TRBV4-2	TRBD2	TRBJ2-2	CASSARREGRVGTGELFF	TGTGCCAGCAGCGCACGGCGGGAGGGCCGGGTGGGCACCGGGGAGCTGTTTTTT
once	TRBV6-5	.	TRBJ1-1	CASSSLRGTTEAFF	TGTGCCAGCAGTTCCCTAAGGGGAACCACTGAAGCTTTCTTT
.	TRBV6-6	.	TRBJ1-1	CASSRQATEAFF	TGTGCCAGCAGCAGACAGGCCACTGAAGCTTTCTTT
once	TRBV9	TRBD1	TRBJ2-3	CASSSGTVFTDTQYF	TGTGCCAGCAGCTCCGGGACAGTTTTCACAGATACGCAGTATTTT
.	TRBV5-6	TRBD1	TRBJ2-7	CASSWTRDRTSYEQYF	TGTGCCAGCAGCTGGACCCGGGACAGGACGTCCTACGAGCAGTACTTC
.	TRBV6-1	.	TRBJ1-5	CASSDPFQPQHF	TGTGCCAGCAGTGACCCCTTTCAGCCCCAGCATTTT
.	TRBV6-1	TRBD1	TRBJ1-4	CASSEGRDRTNEKLFF	TGTGCCAGCAGTGAAGGGCGGGACAGAACTAATGAAAAACTGTTTTTT
.	TRBV6-1	TRBD2	TRBJ2-3	CASKPGLSHPDTQYF	TGTGCCAGCAAACCGGGACTATCTCACCCAGATACGCAGTATTTT
.	TRBV2	.	TRBJ2-3	CASSVGGLGTDTQYF	TGTGCCAGCAGTGTGGGAGGTCTGGGCACAGATACGCAGTATTTT
.	TRBV5-1	.	TRBJ1-1	CASSEQVNTEAFF	TGCGCCAGCAGCGAACAGGTGAACACTGAAGCTTTCTTT
.	TRBV9	.	TRBJ1-1	CASSVVGRRLWTEAFF	TGTGCCAGCAGCGTAGTGGGCAGGCGCTTGTGGACTGAAGCTTTCTTT
.	TRBV28	.	TRBJ1-1	CASSLDRLAEAFF	TGTGCCAGCAGCCTAGACAGATTAGCTGAAGCTTTCTTT
.	TRBV5-4	.	TRBJ2-3	CASSRDTSTDTQYF	TGTGCCAGCAGCCGGGACACCAGCACAGATACGCAGTATTTT
.	TRBV19	TRBD2	TRBJ2-1	CASSVTSGRANEQFF	TGTGCCAGTAGTGTTACTAGCGGGAGGGCGAATGAGCAGTTCTTC
.	TRBV5-8	.	TRBJ1-5	CASSLGQPNQPQHF	TGTGCCAGCAGCTTGGGACAGCCCAATCAGCCCCAGCATTTT
once	TRBV15	.	TRBJ2-7	CATSRARTSYEQYF	TGTGCCACCAGCAGAGCGCGAACCTCCTACGAGCAGTACTTC
.	TRBV27	TRBD2	TRBJ2-7	CASRPGTTREQYF	TGTGCCAGCAGACCCGGGACTACCCGTGAGCAGTACTTC
.	TRBV4-2	.	TRBJ1-5	CASSPHGGALGKNQPQHF	TGTGCCAGCAGCCCCCACGGGGGGGCGCTTGGGAAGAATCAGCCCCAGCATTTT
few	TRBV7-6	TRBD2	TRBJ2-3	CASSLVVLAGDFLSDTQYF	TGTGCCAGCAGCTTAGTAGTCCTAGCGGGAGACTTCCTCTCAGATACGCAGTATTTT
.	TRBV6-5	.	TRBJ1-2	CASSYSRLSYGYTF	TGTGCCAGCAGTTACTCGAGGCTCAGCTATGGCTACACCTTC
few	TRBV18	.	TRBJ2-1	CASSPRDTHNEQFF	TGTGCCAGCTCACCCCGGGACACTCACAATGAGCAGTTCTTC
few	TRBV5-6	.	TRBJ1-4	CASSSYMYEKLFF	TGTGCCAGCAGCTCGTACATGTATGAAAAACTGTTTTTT
.	TRBV28	.	TRBJ2-2	CASSRTPGELFF	TGTGCCAGCAGCCGGACACCCGGGGAGCTGTTTTTT
.	TRBV19	TRBD2	TRBJ2-1	CASSARTSGTLNEQFF	TGTGCCAGTAGTGCCCGGACTAGCGGGACTCTCAATGAGCAGTTCTTC
.	TRBV29-1	TRBD2	TRBJ2-5	CSGRLAGIETQYF	TGCAGCGGAAGACTAGCGGGAATTGAGACCCAGTACTTC
.	TRBV6-5	TRBD1	TRBJ1-1	CASTPSGGTEAFF	TGTGCCAGCACGCCTTCAGGGGGCACTGAAGCTTTCTTT
.	TRBV9	TRBD2	TRBJ2-2	CASSPTSGRTGELFF	TGTGCCAGCAGCCCAACTAGCGGGAGAACCGGGGAGCTGTTTTTT
.	TRBV9	TRBD1	TRBJ2-2	CASRGGLNTGELFF	TGTGCCAGCAGAGGGGGCTTGAACACCGGGGAGCTGTTTTTT
.	TRBV11-2	.	TRBJ1-1	CASSLWEGGGTEAFF	TGTGCCAGCAGCTTATGGGAGGGGGGGGGCACTGAAGCTTTCTTT